The 3 T cell receptor beta chains reported below all come from one sample, sequenced in a study of cytomegalovirus exposure and HLA in healthy donors (dated by TCRdb to 2015 to 2018). The library came from the immunoSEQ multiplex PCR assay. Sourced from immuneACCESS, this table was stored by TCRdb with only in-frame sequences that have V and J called. A share of the clones is absent; for the studies checked, an unresolved V gene accounts for under half, and the remainder has no known explanation. The sample records 150,000 to 200,000 clones, around four fifths of which are singletons. The top ten clonotypes cover around 2.5% of the sample. The sample comprised PBMCs. The receptors stem from a man in his thirties or forties in good health and CMV-seropositive.

V and J are TRBV11-3 and TRBJ2-5; D perhaps matches TRBD2 (7 bases). The CDR3 is 13 residues long. CDR1 and CDR2 from the germline V gene are SGHNT and YENEEA. V was trimmed by 9 bases and J by 4 bases, leaving 15 bases between them. CDR3 amino acids: CASGPGGPETQYF. CDR3 DNA sequence: TGTGCCAGTGGCCCCGGGGGGCCAGAGACCCAGTACTTC. The whole variable domain, filled in from reference TRBV11-3 and TRBJ2-5, reads EAGVVQSPRYKIIEKKQPVAFWCNPISGHNTLYWYLQNLGQGPELLIRYENEEAVDDSQLPKDRFSAERLKGVDSTLKIQPAELGDSAVYLCASGPGGPETQYFGPGTRLLVL.

The chain joins TRBV5-6 to TRBJ1-2; 7 nucleotides match TRBD1. The CDR3 sequence is 15 residues long. Germline assignment: CDR1 SGHDT and CDR2 YYEEEE. The V and J ends lost 4 bases and 2 bases, in that order; junction bases with no gene match: 8. The DNA for the CDR3 is TGTGCCAGCAGCCCGAGGACAGGAGGCAACTATGGCTACACCTTC. Its translation is CASSPRTGGNYGYTF.

CDR3: CASSPPPGGNTEAFF. CDR3 sequence (DNA): TGTGCCAGCTCACCACCGCCGGGAGGGAACACTGAAGCTTTCTTT. The chain joins TRBV18 to TRBJ1-1; D ambiguous. Looked up from germline, CDR1 is KGHSH and CDR2 is LQKENI. CDR3 length: 15 amino acids. The germline V and J ends were trimmed by 0 bases and 1 base, with 9 bases remaining between them.